The 17 T cell receptor beta chains presented below share a single source sample, sequenced in a study of shared clonotypes between healthy human individuals (dated by TCRdb to 2019 to 2021). Libraries came from the immunoSEQ multiplex PCR assay. Sourced from immuneACCESS, this table was stored by TCRdb with only in-frame sequences that have V and J called. A share of the clones is absent; for the studies checked, an unresolved V gene accounts for under half, and the remainder has no known explanation. A total of about 2,500,000 clones appear in this sample, 85% to 95% of them only once. Over 0.12% of the sample is in the top ten clones. The specimen sequenced was naive CD4+ T cells sorted from blood. Interpreted using the paper, the cell subset or site label stands for: CD45RA+ positively selected. All receptors come from a young man in good health.

The rearrangement uses TRBV4-2 and TRBJ2-5; 16 nucleotides align to TRBD2. Germline V gives CDR1 LGHNA, CDR2 YNFKEQ. V was pared by 2 bases and J by 1 base, with 7 bases of the junction left unmatched. The CDR3 length is 19 residues. CDR3 sequence (DNA): TGTGCCAGCAGCCAATTTGGGGGGACTAGCGGGAGGGTCCAAGAGACCCAGTACTTC. Protein sequence: CASSQFGGTSGRVQETQYF.

The genes are TRBV7-9 and TRBJ2-1; 8 bases align to TRBD2. Germline V gives CDR1 SEHNR, CDR2 FQNEAQ (reference sequence). The V segment lost 1 base and the J segment 9 bases; nucleotides outside the gene matches: 8. CDR3 length: 15 amino acids. CDR3 in amino acids: CASSLEGLVSGEQFF. Written as DNA, the CDR3 is TGTGCCAGCAGCTTAGAGGGACTAGTAAGCGGTGAGCAGTTCTTC.

The chain links TRBV7-9 to TRBJ1-2; TRBD1 agrees at 7 bases. Germline V gives CDR1 SEHNR, CDR2 FQNEAQ (reference sequence). This CDR3 is 15 amino acids long. V dropped 3 bases and J dropped 0; count of bases not matched to a gene: 4. The CDR3 sequence is CASSFTTGSNYGYTF. The CDR3 nucleotides read TGTGCCAGCAGCTTCACGACAGGGTCTAACTATGGCTACACCTTC.

This clone was counted between two and nine times. The identical CDR3 is also encoded by other nucleotide sequences in the sample. V and J are TRBV9 and TRBJ1-1, with TRBD1 matching 8 bases. The V segment lost 0 bases and the J segment 1 base; nucleotides outside the gene matches: 2. The germline V gene encodes CDR1 SGDLS and CDR2 YYNGEE. CDR3 length: 15 amino acids. CDR3 nucleotides: TGTGCCAGCAGCGTAGCTCAGGGGGCGAACACTGAAGCTTTCTTT. Amino acids: CASSVAQGANTEAFF.

CDR3: CASRPGTGLTDTEAFF. DNA of the CDR3: TGCGCCAGCAGACCCGGGACAGGGCTGACGGACACTGAAGCTTTCTTT. This chain joins TRBV5-1 and TRBJ1-1; 9 nucleotides match TRBD1. V lost 5 bases to trimming and J lost 3 bases; unmatched junction nucleotides: 11. This CDR3 has 16 amino acids. Germline loops: CDR1 SGHRS, CDR2 YFSETQ.

The chain is built from TRBV27 and TRBJ1-2; tentative D call: TRBD1 (6 bases). The CDR3 totals 13 residues. The germline V gene has CDR1 MNHEY and CDR2 SMNVEV (reference sequence). Trimming removed 6 bases from V and 5 bases from J, with 13 bases in between. CDR3 amino acids: CASSPQGRYGYTF. In DNA, the CDR3 is TGTGCCAGCAGCCCACAGGGCAGATATGGCTACACCTTC.

This clone has a handful of counts. The chain employs TRBV19 and TRBJ1-4; 9 bases are shared with TRBD1. Germline V gene sequence: CDR1 LNHDA, CDR2 SQIVND (reference sequence). The CDR3 is made up of 14 amino acids. J gave up 8 bases and V 6 bases, and 7 bases lay outside the gene matches. CDR3 bases: TGTGCCAGTAGCTTTGGGACAGGGAACGAAAAACTGTTTTTT. Residues: CASSFGTGNEKLFF.

The chain has TRBV10-2 and TRBJ2-2; weak D call: TRBD1 (5 bases). CDR1 is WSHSY and CDR2 is SAAADI in the germline V gene. The CDR3 spans 14 residues. V was cut by 2 bases and J by 6 bases, with 10 bases left in between. The CDR3 sequence: CASSEGARSGELFF. The CDR3 DNA reads TGCGCCAGCAGTGAGGGGGCCCGGTCCGGGGAGCTGTTTTTT.

The V and J genes are TRBV5-6 and TRBJ2-1; 9 nucleotides agree with TRBD2. The CDR3 has 17 amino acids. In germline, CDR1 is SGHDT, CDR2 YYEEEE. Trimming removed 0 bases from V and 3 bases from J; junction bases left unmatched: 7. CDR3 amino acids: CASSLGLAGAFYNEQFF. In nucleotides, the CDR3 is TGTGCCAGCAGCTTGGGATTAGCGGGGGCCTTCTACAATGAGCAGTTCTTC. The full variable domain, rest sourced from reference TRBV5-6 and TRBJ2-1, is DAGVTQSPTHLIKTRGQQVTLRCSPKSGHDTVSWYQQALGQGPQFIFQYYEEEERQRGNFPDRFSGHQFPNYSSELNVNALLLGDSALYLCASSLGLAGAFYNEQFFGPGTRLTVL.

The chain links TRBV11-2 to TRBJ2-2; no clear D. V lost 1 base and J lost 2, with 14 bases in between. The germline CDR1 and CDR2 sequences are SGHAT and FQNNGV. The CDR3 is 17 residues long. The CDR3 loop is CASSLGPKGQNTGELFF. In DNA form, the CDR3 reads TGTGCCAGCAGCTTAGGCCCTAAGGGTCAAAACACCGGGGAGCTGTTTTTT. Full variable domain (outside the CDR3, taken from reference TRBV11-2 and TRBJ2-2): EAGVAQSPRYKIIEKRQSVAFWCNPISGHATLYWYQQILGQGPKLLIQFQNNGVVDDSQLPKDRFSAERLKGVDSTLKIQPAKLEDSAVYLCASSLGPKGQNTGELFFGEGSRLTVL.

The J gene is TRBJ2-5, the V gene TRBV4-1, with 10 bases identical to TRBD2. Germline CDR1 reads MGHRA; CDR2 reads YSYEKL. The CDR3 sequence is 16 residues long. V shed 1 base, J shed 2 bases, and the junction held 4 bases outside the gene matches. This chain's CDR3 is CASSQAGTSVQETQYF. CDR3 bases: TGCGCCAGCAGCCAAGCAGGGACTAGCGTTCAAGAGACCCAGTACTTC.

The CDR3 bases are TGTGCCAGCAGCGGAATGGACAGGGTCAATGAAAAACTGTTTTTT. This translates into CASSGMDRVNEKLFF. The chain is built from TRBV9 and TRBJ1-4; TRBD1 matches at 8 bases. Germline V gene sequence: CDR1 SGDLS, CDR2 YYNGEE. The V gene end was trimmed by 3 bases and the J gene end by 5 bases; junction bases not matched to a gene: 6. CDR3 length: 15 amino acids.

V usage is TRBV5-5 and J usage is TRBJ2-6; D is uncertain. Germline V gives CDR1 SGHKS, CDR2 YYEKEE (reference sequence). V lost 2 bases, J lost 8 bases, and 5 bases lay in between. The CDR3 contains 12 residues. The CDR3 loop is CASSLPTNVLTF. The CDR3 nucleotides are TGTGCCAGCAGCTTACCCACCAACGTCCTGACTTTC.

The V call is TRBV29-1, the J call TRBJ1-6; 9 bases map to TRBD1. This CDR3 comprises 18 residues. The J segment lost 0 bases and the V segment lost 7 bases, leaving 13 bases of the junction unmatched. Germline CDR1 and CDR2: SQVTM and ANQGSEA. The CDR3 bases are TGCAGCGCTGGGGGGGGACAGGGTTTAGACTCCTATAATTCACCCCTCCACTTT. Translating it yields CSAGGGQGLDSYNSPLHF.

Notes on this clone: Other DNA sequences in this sample translate to the same CDR3. The chain combines TRBV11-3 with TRBJ1-3, with 8 bases identical to TRBD1. The germline CDR1 and CDR2 sequences are SGHNT and YENEEA. V shed 5 bases, J shed 3 bases, and the junction held 6 bases outside the gene matches. The CDR3 has 15 residues. The CDR3 sequence is CASSPGQGSGNTIYF. Written as DNA, the CDR3 is TGTGCCAGCAGCCCCGGACAGGGCAGTGGAAACACCATATATTTT.

The table lists this clone with a count of one. J is TRBJ2-7 and V is TRBV5-3; D may be TRBD1 (5 bases). TRBV5-3 is an open reading frame, and its role is uncertain. V was shortened by 1 base and J by 3 bases, with 8 bases between the two germline ends. The CDR3 extends over 13 amino acids. The CDR3, as DNA: TGTGCCAGAAGCTTGAACAGGAACTACGAGCAGTACTTC. Translation gives CARSLNRNYEQYF.

The genes are TRBV30 and TRBJ1-2; a weak D match, TRBD1 (5 bases). This CDR3 comprises 13 residues. The V gene's germline CDR1 is GTSNPN and CDR2 SVGIG (reference sequence). With 4 bases removed from V and 13 bases from J, the gap between germline ends came to 22 bases. The CDR3 DNA sequence: TGTGCCTGGAAAATGGGTGGGGACGGCGGATGCACCTTC. As protein: CAWKMGGDGGCTF.